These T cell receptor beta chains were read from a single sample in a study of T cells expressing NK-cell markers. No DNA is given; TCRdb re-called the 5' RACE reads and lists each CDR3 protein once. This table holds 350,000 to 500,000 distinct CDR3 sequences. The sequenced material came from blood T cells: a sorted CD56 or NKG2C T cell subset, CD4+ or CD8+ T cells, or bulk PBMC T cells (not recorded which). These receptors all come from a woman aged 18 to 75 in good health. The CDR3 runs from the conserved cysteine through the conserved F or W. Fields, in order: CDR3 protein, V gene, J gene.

CASRGATGNSPLHF	TRBV4-1	TRBJ1-6
CASSVGTQGSTDTQYF	TRBV7-3	TRBJ2-3
CASSPRGDGYTF	TRBV18	TRBJ1-2
CASSQAGVNYGYTF	TRBV14	TRBJ1-2
CASTRSGSGRVKTQYF	TRBV12-3/TRBV12-4	TRBJ2-5
CASSDGAGGGETQYF	TRBV5-1	TRBJ2-5
CASNPIGAGGRGDTQYF	TRBV6-1	TRBJ2-3
CASSFKGAGTGELFF	TRBV7-2	TRBJ2-2
CASSLGGVAKNIQYF	TRBV7-2	TRBJ2-4
CASSHQRGGSYNEQFF	TRBV27	TRBJ2-1
CSARDRVTGGFYGYTF	TRBV20-1	TRBJ1-2
CASSLRQGDKPQHF	TRBV12-3/TRBV12-4	TRBJ1-5
CASSAPGQGEADTQYF	TRBV9	TRBJ2-3
CASSNGGGRQPQHF	TRBV12-3/TRBV12-4	TRBJ1-5
CASSSMGRRREAFF	TRBV12-3/TRBV12-4	TRBJ1-1
CASSLRDYETQYF	TRBV11-2	TRBJ2-5
CSAIWGGRNEQFF	TRBV20-1	TRBJ2-1
CASSPDRNYGYTF	TRBV11-2	TRBJ1-2
CASSEGTTGGISGYTF	TRBV9	TRBJ1-2
CASGQGWDTEAFF	TRBV28	TRBJ1-1
CASSLEGTGASPLHF	TRBV5-1	TRBJ1-6
CASRYWTDEAFF	TRBV7-2	TRBJ1-1
CASSDPARRDYEQYF	TRBV7-8	TRBJ2-7
CASSPTSLGGELFF	TRBV18	TRBJ2-2
CSAPRGLAGISDNEQFF	TRBV20-1	TRBJ2-1
CASSYSGRNTGELFF	TRBV6-2/TRBV6-3	TRBJ2-2
CASSPQVAENTGELFF	TRBV7-6	TRBJ2-2
CASSRAGGKYNEQFF	TRBV6-1	TRBJ2-1
CASSLGGGLEYNEQFF	TRBV7-2	TRBJ2-1
CSEAGLSEQFF	TRBV20-1	TRBJ2-1
CASSLGGGSVDTQYF	TRBV12-3/TRBV12-4	TRBJ2-3
CSAKVRGSNQPQHF	TRBV20-1	TRBJ1-5
CASPPIGAHFSTDTQYF	TRBV10-2	TRBJ2-3
CASSLRTSGSDHEQFF	TRBV12-3/TRBV12-4	TRBJ2-1
CASSLAETQYF	TRBV12-3/TRBV12-4	TRBJ2-5
CASSRTGPGDTQYF	TRBV5-6	TRBJ2-3
CASTLRIPYEQYF	TRBV5-5	TRBJ2-7
CSAPRGGLSYNEQFF	TRBV20-1	TRBJ2-1
CASSETQLQETQYF	TRBV6-1	TRBJ2-5
CSVPGLGGTGELFF	TRBV29-1	TRBJ2-2
CASSLGYNTGELFF	TRBV7-2	TRBJ2-2
CASSEVSGKNIQYF	TRBV25-1	TRBJ2-4
CASSPLRRQGRWGYTF	TRBV7-2	TRBJ1-2
CASSWGTFGGNEQFF	TRBV5-1	TRBJ2-1
CASSLGVKSDTQYF	TRBV5-1	TRBJ2-3
CASSYSGPLHYGYTF	TRBV6-5	TRBJ1-2
CASSFRKGSQDF	TRBV28	TRBJ2-7
CAWAPLEGIADTQYF	TRBV30	TRBJ2-3